These 4 T cell receptor beta chains were all obtained from the same sample, sequenced in a study of spatial heterogeneity in lung cancer. The sample's time point: blood at routine non-recurrence follow-up after resection. From tumor, nontumor lung or frozen PBMC, whole RNA was taken unsorted for sequencing. TCRdb independently ran MiXCR on the 5' RACE reads; one entry per CDR3 protein. The repertoire holds about 120,000 distinct CDR3 sequences, with 10% to 15% as singletons. The source material was PBMCs, sampled at follow-up. The source of these receptors is a male donor with early-stage non-small cell lung cancer.

This clonotype was observed a handful of times. The J gene is TRBJ2-3, the V gene TRBV7-3; 11 nucleotides agree with TRBD1. CDR3 size: 15 residues. CDR1 SGHTA and CDR2 FQGTGA come from the germline V gene. Trimming at V came to 4 bases and at J to 2 bases, leaving 2 bases not matched to a gene. CDR3 nucleotides: TGTGCCAGCAGCTCCGGACAGGGGGCCACAGATACGCAGTATTTT. This encodes CASSSGQGATDTQYF.

There are a few counts of this clonotype. V usage is TRBV10-1 and J usage is TRBJ2-2; no definite D call. This CDR3 region has 12 residues. Germline loops: CDR1 WNHNN, CDR2 SYGVQD (reference sequence). V was pared by 11 bases and J by 1 base, with 8 bases between. This CDR3 reads CASGLNTGELFF. The DNA of the CDR3 is TGCGCCTCCGGGCTGAACACCGGGGAGCTGTTTTTT.

J is TRBJ2-4 and V is TRBV12-5, with 7 nucleotides matching TRBD1. With 6 bases clipped from V and 2 bases from J, the junction kept 22 bases outside the gene matches. The CDR3 length is 20 residues. CDR1 and CDR2 (germline): LGHNT, FRNRAP. The CDR3 region has the DNA TGTGCTAGTGGCCCGAGGATGATCCCAACAGGGGTAGGGACCAAAAACATTCAGTACTTC. Encoded protein: CASGPRMIPTGVGTKNIQYF.

There are many counts of this clonotype. The CDR3, as DNA: TGTGCCAGCAGCCGGGTCGGGAGGAAGACGGAGCAGTACTTC. Protein product: CASSRVGRKTEQYF. This sequence joins TRBV9 and TRBJ2-7, with TRBD2 matching over 7 bases. The trim removed 4 bases at V and 7 bases at J, leaving 11 bases unmatched. The CDR3 consists of 14 residues. Germline V gene data show CDR1 as SGDLS and CDR2 as YYNGEE.